This entry lists 21 T cell receptor beta chains sequenced from one sample in a study of brain metastases from non-small cell lung cancer. Sequencing was performed with immunoSEQ multiplex PCR; in TCRdb, only in-frame clones are kept and a portion is missing. The sample records around 4,500 clones, 70% to 90% being singletons. Sequencing input: primary lung tumor tissue. These receptors were obtained from a donor aged 40 or over with non-small cell lung cancer.

The CDR3 region has the DNA TGTGCCAGTAGTACCACTAGCTACAATGAGCAGTTCTTC. Residues: CASSTTSYNEQFF. The chain links TRBV19 to TRBJ2-1, with D possibly TRBD2 on 5 matching bases. Germline CDR1 is LNHDA and CDR2 is SQIVND (reference sequence). V lost 4 bases, J lost 3 bases, and 7 bases lay in between. The CDR3 is 13 amino acids.

The genes are TRBV7-8 and TRBJ2-2, with 10 bases that match TRBD2. Trimming at V came to 5 bases and at J to 8 bases, leaving 11 bases not matched to a gene. CDR3 length: 16 amino acids. Germline CDR1 and CDR2: SGHVS and FQNEAQ. CDR3 region: CASSTSSGSIIGELFF. CDR3 DNA: TGTGCCAGCAGCACATCTAGCGGGAGTATAATTGGGGAGCTGTTTTTT.

This chain joins TRBV7-9 and TRBJ2-5, with 9 bases fitting TRBD2. From germline, CDR1 is SEHNR and CDR2 FQNEAQ (reference sequence). Unmatched junction bases numbered 9, after V lost 1 base and J lost 3 bases. This CDR3 is built from 17 residues. DNA of the CDR3: TGTGCCAGCAGCTTAGTTGCTAGCGGGGTGGGGAAAGAGACCCAGTACTTC. Translating it yields CASSLVASGVGKETQYF. Full variable domain (remainder filled in from reference TRBV7-9 and TRBJ2-5): DTGVSQNPRHKITKRGQNVTFRCDPISEHNRLYWYRQTLGQGPEFLTYFQNEAQLEKSRLLSDRFSAERPKGSFSTLEIQRTEQGDSAMYLCASSLVASGVGKETQYFGPGTRLLVL.

On this clone: Other DNA sequences from this sample encode an identical CDR3 as well. This chain uses TRBV5-1 with TRBJ1-4; 9 nucleotides line up with TRBD1. CDR3 size: 15 residues. V lost 4 bases, J lost 3 bases, and 4 bases stayed unmatched. The germline CDR1 and CDR2 sequences are SGHRS and YFSETQ. The CDR3 sequence is CASSRTGAANEKLFF. CDR3 nucleotides: TGCGCCAGCAGCCGGACAGGGGCAGCTAATGAAAAACTGTTTTTT.

This clone appeared a few times. V usage is TRBV7-2 and J usage is TRBJ2-7; tentative D call: TRBD1 (5 bases). CDR3 length: 14 residues. The V end lost 5 bases, the J end lost 2 bases, and 13 bases lay between the germline ends. The germline CDR1 and CDR2 sequences are SGHTA and FQGNSA. The CDR3 is CASSDDSYAYEQYF. The CDR3 DNA is TGTGCCAGCAGCGATGACAGCTACGCCTACGAGCAGTACTTC.

The genes are TRBV20-1 and TRBJ2-1, with TRBD2 matching 10 bases. The CDR3 is 11 residues long. V lost 2 bases and J lost 14; bases outside the gene matches: 3. CDR1 is DFQATT, CDR2 SNEGSKA, per germline (reference sequence). CDR3 protein: CSARLAGVEFF. CDR3 sequence (DNA): TGCAGTGCTAGACTAGCGGGAGTAGAGTTCTTC.

V gene TRBV28 combines with J gene TRBJ2-3; no reliable D call. Trimming removed 2 bases from V and 1 base from J, with 19 bases in between. The CDR3 consists of 18 residues. Germline assignment: CDR1 MDHEN and CDR2 SYDVKM. The CDR3: CASSLNGYVELGTDTQYF. The CDR3 region has the DNA TGTGCCAGCAGTTTAAATGGATACGTAGAGCTAGGCACAGATACGCAGTATTTT.

The chain recombines TRBV30 with TRBJ2-7; perhaps TRBD2 as D (6 bases). Germline CDR1 is GTSNPN and CDR2 is SVGIG (reference sequence). Trimming took off 1 base at V and 3 bases at J, with 10 bases between the two ends. The CDR3 is 13 residues long. The CDR3 is CAWSAGTGYEQYF. In DNA form, the CDR3 reads TGTGCCTGGAGTGCCGGGACTGGCTACGAGCAGTACTTC.

The rearrangement links TRBV6-2 or TRBV6-3 to TRBJ1-1, with D tentatively TRBD1 (5 bases). The length of the CDR3 is 15 residues. Germline V lookup: CDR1 MNHEY, CDR2 SVGEGT. Trimming cost V 5 bases and J 1 base, with 14 bases left between them. The CDR3 region is CASSTRDFKNTEAFF. The CDR3 DNA is TGTGCCAGCAGTACCAGGGACTTCAAGAACACTGAAGCTTTCTTT.

J is TRBJ2-1 and V is TRBV5-4; no clear D gene. With 0 bases removed from V and 4 bases from J, the gap between germline ends came to 11 bases. The germline gives CDR1 SGHNT, CDR2 YYREEE (reference sequence). The CDR3 is 15 residues long. This CDR3 is CASSLGLDSYNEQFF. For the CDR3, the DNA is TGTGCCAGCAGCTTGGGGCTAGATTCGTACAATGAGCAGTTCTTC.

J is TRBJ2-7 and V is TRBV5-6; D gene ambiguous. With 0 bases removed from V and 3 bases from J, the gap between germline ends came to 10 bases. The CDR3 contains 14 residues. Germline V lookup: CDR1 SGHDT, CDR2 YYEEEE. The CDR3 sequence is CASSLAQSDYEQYF. CDR3 DNA sequence: TGTGCCAGCAGCTTGGCCCAGTCGGACTACGAGCAGTACTTC.

The chain carries TRBV9 and TRBJ2-7; tentatively, D is TRBD1 (7 bases). Germline V gives CDR1 SGDLS, CDR2 YYNGEE. The CDR3 length is 16 residues. The V gene lost 0 bases and the J gene lost 2 bases, with 15 bases spanning the gap. In DNA form, the CDR3 reads TGTGCCAGCAGCGTAGCTATGGGCGGGACAGCCTACGAGCAGTACTTC. This encodes CASSVAMGGTAYEQYF.

The V call is TRBV7-9, the J call TRBJ1-4, with 8 bases that match TRBD1. The CDR3 length is 16 residues. Germline CDR1 is SEHNR and CDR2 is FQNEAQ (reference sequence). J gave up 3 bases and V 1 base, and 4 bases lay outside the gene matches. The CDR3 loop is CASSLGGTGANEKLFF. In DNA, the CDR3 is TGTGCCAGCAGCTTAGGCGGGACAGGAGCTAATGAAAAACTGTTTTTT.

J is TRBJ1-1 and V is TRBV27, with a possible D match to TRBD1 (5 bases). Germline V CDR1 and CDR2: MNHEY, SMNVEV (reference sequence). V was pared by 3 bases and J by 3 bases, with 8 bases between. There are 13 residues in the CDR3. CDR3 region: CASSFVGDTEAFF. As DNA, the CDR3 is TGTGCCAGCAGTTTCGTGGGGGACACTGAAGCTTTCTTT.

The chain has TRBV4-3 and TRBJ2-7; D unclear. Looked up from germline, CDR1 is LGHNA and CDR2 is YSLEER. V dropped 0 bases and J dropped 5 bases, with 11 bases sitting between them. The length of the CDR3 is 14 residues. DNA for the CDR3: TGCGCCAGCAGCCAAGATGGCAGGAGCCACGAGCAGTACTTC. It yields the protein CASSQDGRSHEQYF.

V and J are TRBV6-5 and TRBJ1-2; no definite D call. Trimming cost V 6 bases and J 7 bases, with 15 bases left between them. The CDR3 spans 13 residues. Germline CDR1 is MNHEY and CDR2 is SVGAGI. The CDR3 sequence: CASSPIQLRGYTF. The CDR3 DNA is TGTGCCAGCAGCCCCATCCAGCTGCGTGGCTACACCTTC.

V usage is TRBV10-3 and J usage is TRBJ2-7, with no clear D. Trimming shortened V by 4 bases and J by 7 bases, and 8 bases separated the two germline ends. Per germline, CDR1 ENHRY and CDR2 SYGVKD. This CDR3 is built from 11 residues. The CDR3 region has the DNA TGTGCCATCAGTGCCCGTAATGAGCAGTACTTC. It encodes CAISARNEQYF.

This clone showed up just once. The chain employs TRBV19 and TRBJ2-1; 7 nucleotides align to TRBD2. V lost 5 bases and J lost 13; bases outside the gene matches: 8. Germline V lookup: CDR1 LNHDA, CDR2 SQIVND (reference sequence). This CDR3 has 12 amino acids. CDR3 bases: TGTGCCAGTAGTTCCTTGGGACTAATCCAGTTCTTC. This encodes CASSSLGLIQFF.

The chain combines TRBV29-1 with TRBJ2-3; D gene uncertain. Germline CDR1 reads SQVTM; CDR2 reads ANQGSEA. Trimming cost V 6 bases and J 4 bases, with 8 bases left between them. The CDR3 sequence is 11 residues long. CDR3 loop: CSVSWADTQYF. The CDR3 coding sequence is TGCAGCGTATCGTGGGCAGATACGCAGTATTTT.

Notes on this clone: A read error may account for a junction end that differs from germline. This chain connects TRBV28 to TRBJ2-7; no definite D call. The germline CDR1 and CDR2 sequences are MDHEN and SYDVKM. This CDR3 comprises 11 residues. The chain's CDR3 is CTSSLVYEQYF. The DNA for the CDR3 is TGTACCAGCAGTCTAGTCTACGAGCAGTACTTC.

As for this clone: Given a much more abundant clone one base away, this may be a read error. The identical CDR3 is also encoded by other nucleotide sequences in the sample. The chain employs TRBV24-1 and TRBJ2-1; no firm D call. The V and J ends lost 10 bases and 6 bases respectively, with 6 bases between them. Germline V gives CDR1 KGHDR, CDR2 SFDVKD. CDR3 size: 10 residues. CDR3 residues: CATESNEQFF. In nucleotides, the CDR3 is TGTGCCACTGAGTCCAATGAGCAGTTCTTC.